This entry concerns a single TCR beta chain. Its antigen is undetermined. The entry originates in a study of T-cell reconstitution after alpha-beta-depleted transplantation in children. General study points: Diversity of TCRbeta at day 60 was high in some patients, arising from surviving recipient T cells and thymic progenitors. T-cell numbers and diversity one year post-transplant derived largely from freshly generated T cells. Where alpha-beta T cells came from about two months after transplant was reportedly several hundred expanded graft clones.

Unique molecular identifiers were used in preparing the TCRbeta library. One entry per CDR3 protein, called by TCRdb with MiXCR from the PCR reads. There are approximately 270,000 distinct CDR3 sequences in the sample; about 24% occur only once, and around 4.8% lies in the top ten. The CDR3 loop spans 14 amino acids. V dropped 10 bases and J dropped 1 base, with 14 bases sitting between them. The sample was PBMCs, mostly from graft donor cells, taken 360 days after TCRalphabeta/CD19-depleted stem cell transplant. The chain is built from TRBV12-3 or TRBV12-4 and TRBJ2-1, with D unclear. This sequence was found in a female patient younger than 10 who had a stem cell transplant for congenital amegakaryocytic thrombocytopenia, so the T cells may come from the graft donor. CDR3 sequence reads: CAIAASWSYNEQFF. CDR3 DNA: TGTGCCATTGCGGCTAGTTGGTCCTACAATGAGCAGTTCTTC.